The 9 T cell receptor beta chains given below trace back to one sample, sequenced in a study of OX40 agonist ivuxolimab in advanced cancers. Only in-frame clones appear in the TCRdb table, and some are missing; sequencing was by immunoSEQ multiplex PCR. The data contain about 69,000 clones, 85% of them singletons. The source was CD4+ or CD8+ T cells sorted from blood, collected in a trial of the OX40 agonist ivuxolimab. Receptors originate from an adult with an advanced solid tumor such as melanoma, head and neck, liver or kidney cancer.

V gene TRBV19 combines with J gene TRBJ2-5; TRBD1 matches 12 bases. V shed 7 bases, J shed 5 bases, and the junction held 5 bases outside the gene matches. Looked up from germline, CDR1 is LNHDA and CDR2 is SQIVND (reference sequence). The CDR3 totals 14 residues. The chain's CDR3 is CASTGTGGLETQYF. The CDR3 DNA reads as TGTGCCAGTACCGGGACAGGGGGCCTGGAGACCCAGTACTTC.

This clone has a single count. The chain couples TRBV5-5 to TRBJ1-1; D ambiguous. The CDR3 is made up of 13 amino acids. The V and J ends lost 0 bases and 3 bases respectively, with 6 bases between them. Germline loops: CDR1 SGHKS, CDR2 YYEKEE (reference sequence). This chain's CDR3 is CASSLASYTEAFF. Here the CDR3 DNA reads TGTGCCAGCAGCTTGGCTTCCTACACTGAAGCTTTCTTT.

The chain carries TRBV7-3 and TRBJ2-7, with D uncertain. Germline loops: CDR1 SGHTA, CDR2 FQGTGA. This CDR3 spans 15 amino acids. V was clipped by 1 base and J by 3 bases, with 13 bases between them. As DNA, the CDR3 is TGTGCCAGCAGCTTAAGGCCCGCCGAGTACTACGAGCAGTACTTC. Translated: CASSLRPAEYYEQYF. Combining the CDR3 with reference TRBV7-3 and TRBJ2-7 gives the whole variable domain GAGVSQTPSNKVTEKGKYVELRCDPISGHTALYWYRQSLGQGPEFLIYFQGTGAADDSGLPNDRFFAVRPEGSVSTLKIQRTERGDSAVYLCASSLRPAEYYEQYFGPGTRLTVT.

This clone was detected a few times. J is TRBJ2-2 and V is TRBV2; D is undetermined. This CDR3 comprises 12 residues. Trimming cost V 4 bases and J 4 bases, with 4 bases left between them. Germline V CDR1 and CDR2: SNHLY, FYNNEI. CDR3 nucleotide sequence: TGTGCCAGCAGTGTGTTCACCGGGGAGCTGTTTTTT. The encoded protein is CASSVFTGELFF.

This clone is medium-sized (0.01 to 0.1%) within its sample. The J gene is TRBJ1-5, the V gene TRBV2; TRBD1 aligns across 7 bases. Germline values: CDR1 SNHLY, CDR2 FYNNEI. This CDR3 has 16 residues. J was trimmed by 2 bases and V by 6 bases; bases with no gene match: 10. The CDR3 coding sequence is TGTGCCAGCAGGCCCCACAGGGGAAGGGGCAATCAGCCCCAGCATTTT. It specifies CASRPHRGRGNQPQHF.

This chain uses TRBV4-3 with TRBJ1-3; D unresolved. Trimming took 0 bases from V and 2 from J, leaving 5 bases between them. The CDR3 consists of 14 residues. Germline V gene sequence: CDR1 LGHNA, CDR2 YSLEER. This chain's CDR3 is CASSQEGTGNTIYF. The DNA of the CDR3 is TGCGCCAGCAGCCAAGAAGGGACTGGAAACACCATATATTTT.

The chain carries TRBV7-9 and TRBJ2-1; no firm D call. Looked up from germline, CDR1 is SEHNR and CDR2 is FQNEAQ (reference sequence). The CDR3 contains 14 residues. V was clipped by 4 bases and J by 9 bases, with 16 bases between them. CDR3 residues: CASSSPGSHSEQFF. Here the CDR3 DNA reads TGTGCCAGCAGCTCGCCGGGTTCGCACAGTGAGCAGTTCTTC.

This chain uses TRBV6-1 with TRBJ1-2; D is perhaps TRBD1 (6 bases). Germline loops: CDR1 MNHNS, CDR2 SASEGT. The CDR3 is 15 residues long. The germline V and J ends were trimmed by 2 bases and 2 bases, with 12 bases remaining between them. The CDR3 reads CASSEIWGANYGYTF. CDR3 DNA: TGTGCCAGCAGTGAAATCTGGGGGGCAAACTATGGCTACACCTTC.

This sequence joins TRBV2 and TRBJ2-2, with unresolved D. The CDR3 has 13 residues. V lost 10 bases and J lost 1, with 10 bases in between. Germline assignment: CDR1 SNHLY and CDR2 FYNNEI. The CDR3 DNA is TGTGCCACCCGGACCGAGAACACCGGGGAGCTGTTTTTT. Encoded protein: CATRTENTGELFF.